What follows describes a single T cell receptor (beta chain). This sample was taken from a study of memory CD4+ T cells and cytomegalovirus serostatus. Repertoires were generated with immunoSEQ multiplex PCR, while TCRdb's copy carries only in-frame clones and drops some. The sample records about 41,000 clones, over 65% being singletons. The sort gate was single viable CD3+CD4+CD8-CD45RO+ cells for memory CD4+ T cells. Material for sequencing was memory CD4+ T cells from blood. This TCR was sampled from an adult in good health and CMV-seronegative.

This chain's CDR3 is CASSLALAGGNEQYF. The CDR3 nucleotides read TGCGCCAGCAGCTTAGCACTAGCGGGAGGAAACGAGCAGTACTTC. The chain links TRBV5-1 to TRBJ2-7; 12 nucleotides match TRBD2. Germline CDR1 is SGHRS and CDR2 is YFSETQ. The CDR3 runs 15 residues. V gave up 2 bases and J gave up 5 bases; unmatched junction bases: 5.